The 30 T cell receptor beta chains presented below share a single source sample, sequenced in a study of shared clonotypes between healthy human individuals. The assay was immunoSEQ multiplex PCR, and TCRdb's table has in-frame clones only and misses some. The table shows about 2.3 million clones, with 85% to 95% occurring only once. Sequenced material: naive CD4+ T cells from PBMCs. Subset meaning: CD45RA+ positively selected. These receptors all stem from a man younger than 30 in good health. Some clones in this sample may be carry-over from other donors' samples.

This chain links TRBV19 with TRBJ2-7; possible D gene TRBD1, 6 bases. Trimming removed 10 bases from V and 4 bases from J, with 20 bases in between. Germline V gene lookup returns CDR1 LNHDA and CDR2 SQIVND (reference sequence). The CDR3 is 14 amino acids. The CDR3 nucleotides read TGTGCCACTAGGTCCGGGACAACCGATTACGAGCAGTACTTC. Its protein is CATRSGTTDYEQYF. The variable domain in full, with the rest retrieved from reference TRBV19 and TRBJ2-7, is DGGITQSPKYLFRKEGQNVTLSCEQNLNHDAMYWYRQDPGQGLRLIYYSQIVNDFQKGDIAEGYSVSREKKESFPLTVTSAQKNPTAFYLCATRSGTTDYEQYFGPGTRLTVT.

This chain links TRBV4-1 with TRBJ1-2; TRBD1 might be the D (5 bases). Deletions cut 5 bases from V and 2 bases from J, with 12 bases between. Germline-derived CDR1 and CDR2 are MGHRA and YSYEKL. CDR3 length equals 14 residues. The CDR3 region has the DNA TGCGCCAGCAGCGCGTACCGGGACAACTATGGCTACACCTTC. Its translation is CASSAYRDNYGYTF.

This chain links TRBV18 with TRBJ2-3, with 9 positions matching TRBD2. The CDR3 extends over 16 amino acids. CDR1 is KGHSH, CDR2 LQKENI, per germline. J was trimmed by 4 bases and V by 2 bases; bases with no gene match: 7. The CDR3 nucleotides read TGTGCCAGCTCACCATTTGCGGCGGGAGGGTCAGATACGCAGTATTTT. This sequence encodes CASSPFAAGGSDTQYF.

The chain employs TRBV7-2 and TRBJ2-3; the match to TRBD2 covers 12 bases. CDR1 and CDR2 from the germline V gene are SGHTA and FQGNSA. The V gene end was trimmed by 6 bases and the J gene end by 5 bases; junction bases not matched to a gene: 6. The CDR3 is 15 residues long. CDR3 loop: CASSLTSGRKDTQYF. The CDR3 bases are TGTGCCAGCAGTTTGACTAGCGGGAGAAAAGATACGCAGTATTTT.

This chain connects TRBV4-1 to TRBJ2-3, with D tentatively TRBD1 or TRBD2 (5 bases each). The germline V gene has CDR1 MGHRA and CDR2 YSYEKL. Trimming left V 8 bases short and J 2 bases short, with 17 bases between. CDR3 length: 15 residues. CDR3 in DNA: TGCGCCAGCGCCGGAAGAGGGGCGGCCACAGATACGCAGTATTTT. It translates to CASAGRGAATDTQYF.

This clone occurred once. At the DNA level, this CDR3 is encoded by other sequences in the same sample as well. The chain employs TRBV5-6 and TRBJ2-3; 11 nucleotides match TRBD2. The V gene end was trimmed by 4 bases and the J gene end by 0 bases; junction bases not matched to a gene: 4. The CDR3 consists of 16 residues. CDR1 SGHDT and CDR2 YYEEEE come from the germline V gene. The CDR3 DNA sequence: TGTGCCAGCAGCCCACGGACTAGCGGGAGCACAGATACGCAGTATTTT. Its protein product is CASSPRTSGSTDTQYF.

The rearrangement uses TRBV14 and TRBJ2-1, with TRBD1 matching 11 bases. V shed 3 bases, J shed 7 bases, and the junction held 5 bases outside the gene matches. CDR1 is SGHDN, CDR2 FVKESK, per germline. The length of the CDR3 is 15 residues. CDR3 in amino acids: CASSQPGQGENEQFF. DNA of the CDR3: TGTGCCAGCAGCCAGCCGGGACAGGGGGAAAATGAGCAGTTCTTC.

This sequence joins TRBV6-1 and TRBJ2-7, with D tentatively TRBD1 (6 bases). The length of the CDR3 is 16 residues. The V gene lost 2 bases and the J gene lost 5 bases, with 19 bases spanning the gap. Germline CDR1 and CDR2: MNHNS and SASEGT. In DNA form, the CDR3 reads TGTGCCAGCAGTGAACATCTGTGGCAGGGGCACAACGAGCAGTACTTC. Translating it yields CASSEHLWQGHNEQYF.

The chain uses TRBV28 and TRBJ2-1, with 15 bases matching TRBD2. Per germline, CDR1 MDHEN and CDR2 SYDVKM. CDR3 length equals 17 residues. V was pared by 10 bases and J by 0 bases, with 7 bases of the junction left unmatched. This CDR3 reads CAIHGLAGGSSYNEQFF. DNA of the CDR3: TGTGCCATCCATGGACTAGCGGGAGGGAGCTCCTACAATGAGCAGTTCTTC.

The rearrangement links TRBV19 to TRBJ1-2, with D tentatively TRBD1 (6 bases). CDR1 is LNHDA and CDR2 is SQIVND in the germline V gene (reference sequence). Trimming cost V 5 bases and J 4 bases, with 20 bases left between them. The CDR3 extends over 16 amino acids. DNA of the CDR3: TGTGCCAGTAGTCGCGCGCTACAGGGTTCTAGCTATGGCTACACCTTC. Residues: CASSRALQGSSYGYTF. Using reference TRBV19 and TRBJ1-2 for the parts outside the CDR3, the full variable domain is DGGITQSPKYLFRKEGQNVTLSCEQNLNHDAMYWYRQDPGQGLRLIYYSQIVNDFQKGDIAEGYSVSREKKESFPLTVTSAQKNPTAFYLCASSRALQGSSYGYTFGSGTRLTVV.

Turning to this clone: The same CDR3 is also encoded by other DNA sequences in this sample. The rearrangement uses TRBV27 and TRBJ2-7, with D unclear. The CDR3 is made up of 13 amino acids. Germline loops: CDR1 MNHEY, CDR2 SMNVEV (reference sequence). V dropped 6 bases and J dropped 3 bases, with 12 bases sitting between them. CDR3 coding DNA: TGTGCCAGCAGCCTTGGTAGGGACTACGAGCAGTACTTC. As protein: CASSLGRDYEQYF.

The V call is TRBV5-1, the J call TRBJ2-1, with 11 positions matching TRBD2. V was pared by 5 bases and J by 2 bases, with 3 bases of the junction left unmatched. The CDR3 totals 15 residues. CDR1 is SGHRS, CDR2 YFSETQ, per germline. CDR3 nucleotides: TGCGCCAGCAGACTAGCGGGAGCAACCTACAATGAGCAGTTCTTC. Translating gives CASRLAGATYNEQFF.

V usage is TRBV5-1 and J usage is TRBJ2-1, with TRBD1 as a possible D gene (5 bases). CDR1 is SGHRS and CDR2 is YFSETQ in the germline V gene. This CDR3 comprises 15 residues. The V gene lost 5 bases and the J gene lost 5 bases, with 17 bases spanning the gap. For the CDR3, the DNA is TGCGCCAGCAGATTCGGTGGGGCCCTAAACAATGAGCAGTTCTTC. Translated: CASRFGGALNNEQFF.

The CDR3 protein is CASSGGPWGGNRDTQYF. The DNA for the CDR3 is TGTGCCAGCAGCGGGGGGCCGTGGGGAGGAAATAGGGATACGCAGTATTTT. The rearrangement uses TRBV9 and TRBJ2-3; D is perhaps TRBD1 or TRBD2 (6 bases each). The CDR3 totals 17 residues. With 3 bases removed from V and 6 bases from J, the gap between germline ends came to 23 bases. The V gene's germline CDR1 is SGDLS and CDR2 YYNGEE.

The chain has TRBV11-2 and TRBJ2-2; either TRBD1 or TRBD2 may fit D (6 bases each). This CDR3 is built from 15 residues. Germline CDR1 and CDR2: SGHAT and FQNNGV. Trimming stripped 2 bases from V and 1 base from J, with 8 bases between. CDR3 in DNA: TGTGCCAGCAGCTTACGGGGGCAGAACACCGGGGAGCTGTTTTTT. Translating gives CASSLRGQNTGELFF.

The V gene is TRBV13, the J gene TRBJ2-3; D unclear. The CDR3 consists of 13 residues. Germline assignment: CDR1 PRHDT and CDR2 FYEKMQ (reference sequence). Trimming took 5 bases from V and 4 from J, leaving 10 bases between them. The CDR3 DNA follows: TGTGCCAGCAGCCTCCACTCGCCAGATACGCAGTATTTT. It codes for CASSLHSPDTQYF.

The V gene is TRBV6-5, the J gene TRBJ2-2; a weak D match, TRBD2 (5 bases). The V and J ends lost 4 bases and 6 bases respectively, with 9 bases between them. This CDR3 has 13 residues. CDR1 is MNHEY, CDR2 SVGAGI, per germline. The CDR3 DNA follows: TGTGCCAGCAGTTCCGGAGGACCCGGGGAGCTGTTTTTT. This gives the protein CASSSGGPGELFF.

V gene TRBV5-5 combines with J gene TRBJ1-2, with D tentatively TRBD1 (6 bases). Germline CDR1 and CDR2: SGHKS and YYEKEE (reference sequence). Trimming left V 3 bases short and J 8 bases short, with 17 bases between. CDR3 length equals 14 residues. CDR3 loop: CASSSLTGPGGYTF. The CDR3 DNA sequence: TGTGCCAGCAGCTCCCTGACAGGTCCCGGGGGCTACACCTTC.

The V and J genes are TRBV28 and TRBJ2-1; 7 positions agree with TRBD2. Germline lookup yields CDR1 MDHEN and CDR2 SYDVKM. V trimming: 5 bases; J trimming: 4 bases; junction bases outside the gene matches: 8. This CDR3 region has 15 residues. DNA of the CDR3: TGTGCCAGCAGTCGGGGGGATTTGGCTTACAATGAGCAGTTCTTC. This encodes CASSRGDLAYNEQFF.

Of note for this clone: The sample has other DNA sequences that encode this CDR3 too. The genes are TRBV5-1 and TRBJ2-7; TRBD1 agrees at 9 bases. J was trimmed by 2 bases and V by 5 bases; bases with no gene match: 5. CDR1 and CDR2 (germline): SGHRS, YFSETQ. This CDR3 spans 14 amino acids. This CDR3 reads CASSSRQGAYEQYF. As DNA, the CDR3 is TGCGCCAGCAGTTCGAGACAGGGGGCCTACGAGCAGTACTTC.

The chain has TRBV4-1 and TRBJ1-3; D remains ambiguous. The CDR3 totals 16 residues. Trimming removed 0 bases from V and 6 bases from J, with 15 bases in between. Looked up from germline, CDR1 is MGHRA and CDR2 is YSYEKL. CDR3 sequence reads: CASSQDPLRSLNTIYF. CDR3 coding DNA: TGCGCCAGCAGCCAAGATCCCCTCAGGAGCTTAAACACCATATATTTT.

V and J are TRBV30 and TRBJ2-1; 9 bases are a match to TRBD1. CDR3 length equals 15 residues. The germline V gene encodes CDR1 GTSNPN and CDR2 SVGIG (reference sequence). V lost 7 bases to trimming and J lost 3 bases; unmatched junction nucleotides: 10. The CDR3 nucleotides read TGTGCCTACTCTTTCCGGGACAGGGACTACAATGAGCAGTTCTTC. This sequence encodes CAYSFRDRDYNEQFF.

The rearrangement joins TRBV28 to TRBJ1-3; no reliable D call. This CDR3 comprises 15 residues. With 0 bases removed from V and 0 bases from J, the gap between germline ends came to 6 bases. Germline V gene lookup returns CDR1 MDHEN and CDR2 SYDVKM. CDR3 protein: CASSLWRFSGNTIYF. The CDR3 bases are TGTGCCAGCAGTTTATGGCGGTTCTCTGGAAACACCATATATTTT.

The chain recombines TRBV7-7 with TRBJ2-7; 7 nucleotides agree with TRBD2. The trim removed 1 base at V and 1 base at J, leaving 4 bases unmatched. CDR3 size: 15 residues. Germline V lookup: CDR1 SSHAT, CDR2 FNYEAQ (reference sequence). CDR3 loop: CASSLGLAESYEQYF. The CDR3 DNA follows: TGTGCCAGCAGCTTAGGGCTAGCGGAGTCCTACGAGCAGTACTTC.

The chain joins TRBV5-1 to TRBJ2-7, with TRBD1 matching 7 bases. The CDR3 has 15 amino acids. Germline CDR1 reads SGHRS; CDR2 reads YFSETQ. The V and J ends lost 2 bases and 2 bases, in that order; junction bases with no gene match: 7. The CDR3 reads CASSLLTGNPYEQYF. The DNA for the CDR3 is TGCGCCAGCAGCTTACTGACAGGGAATCCCTACGAGCAGTACTTC.

About this clone itself: The same CDR3 arises from other DNA sequences in this sample as well. This sequence joins TRBV19 and TRBJ2-5; possibly TRBD2 for D (7 bases). The CDR3 contains 14 residues. The V end lost 3 bases, the J end lost 5 bases, and 13 bases lay between the germline ends. Germline values: CDR1 LNHDA, CDR2 SQIVND (reference sequence). CDR3 region: CASSIGGRGETQYF. In DNA, the CDR3 is TGTGCCAGTAGTATCGGGGGGCGCGGGGAGACCCAGTACTTC.

The chain has TRBV9 and TRBJ2-5, with D possibly being TRBD2 (5 bases). The CDR3 is made up of 15 amino acids. Germline assignment: CDR1 SGDLS and CDR2 YYNGEE. Trimming left V 4 bases short and J 2 bases short, with 15 bases between. DNA of the CDR3: TGTGCCAGCAGCTTCAGAGCGGAACCTCAAGAGACCCAGTACTTC. It translates to CASSFRAEPQETQYF.

CDR3 region: CASSFRPQHF. The CDR3 region has the DNA TGTGCCAGCAGTTTTAGGCCCCAGCATTTT. The V call is TRBV6-1, the J call TRBJ1-5; D unclear. Per the germline V gene, CDR1 is MNHNS and CDR2 is SASEGT. The ends were cut back, 5 bases at V and 9 bases at J, with 5 bases in the middle. The CDR3 sequence is 10 residues long.

This clone was seen more than once but under ten times. The same CDR3 can be traced to other DNA sequences in this sample. V gene TRBV27 combines with J gene TRBJ1-2; perhaps TRBD1 as D (6 bases). CDR1 and CDR2 (germline): MNHEY, SMNVEV (reference sequence). Trimming shortened V by 3 bases and J by 5 bases, and 10 bases separated the two germline ends. The CDR3 runs 13 residues. The CDR3 here is CASSLSGTYGYTF. The CDR3 DNA follows: TGTGCCAGCAGTTTGTCAGGGACATATGGCTACACCTTC.

Worth noting for this clone: Other DNA sequences in this sample translate to the same CDR3. The V call is TRBV5-1, the J call TRBJ2-1; 7 nucleotides align to TRBD1. The ends lost 4 bases at V and 5 bases at J; junction bases unmatched: 3. The CDR3 totals 13 residues. Germline lookup yields CDR1 SGHRS and CDR2 YFSETQ. CDR3 in amino acids: CASSLGTDNEQFF. CDR3 DNA sequence: TGCGCCAGCAGCCTCGGGACAGACAATGAGCAGTTCTTC.